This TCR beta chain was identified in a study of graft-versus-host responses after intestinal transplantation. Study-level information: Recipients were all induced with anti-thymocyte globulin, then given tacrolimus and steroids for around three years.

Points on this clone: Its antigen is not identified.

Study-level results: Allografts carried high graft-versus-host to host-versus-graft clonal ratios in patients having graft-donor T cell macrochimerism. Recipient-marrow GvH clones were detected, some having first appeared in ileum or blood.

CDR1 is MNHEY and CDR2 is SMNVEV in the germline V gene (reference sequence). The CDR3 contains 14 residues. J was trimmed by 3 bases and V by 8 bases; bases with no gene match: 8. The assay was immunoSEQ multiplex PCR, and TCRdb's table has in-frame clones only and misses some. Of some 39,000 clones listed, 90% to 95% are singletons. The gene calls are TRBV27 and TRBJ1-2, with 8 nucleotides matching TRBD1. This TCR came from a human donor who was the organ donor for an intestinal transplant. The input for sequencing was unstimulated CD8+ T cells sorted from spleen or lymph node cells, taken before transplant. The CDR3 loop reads CASGLDRDHYGYTF. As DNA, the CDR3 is TGTGCCAGCGGATTGGACAGGGACCACTATGGCTACACCTTC.